The entry below gives a single T cell receptor (beta chain) sequence along with its context. Its matching antigen is unknown. CDR3 size: 16 residues. Germline loops: CDR1 LGHNA, CDR2 YSLEER. Trimming pared 1 base from V and 2 bases from J, leaving 15 bases between. The data are from a study of T-cell reconstitution after alpha-beta-depleted transplantation in children. TCRbeta library preparation incorporated unique molecular identifiers. TCRdb re-analysed the PCR reads in MiXCR, keeping a single row per CDR3 protein. The table records about 300,000 distinct CDR3 sequences, around 10% of them present only once. Study-level findings and limits: By one year post-transplant, T-cell counts and diversity largely arose from T cells that were newly produced. About two months after transplant, alpha-beta T cells reportedly came from several hundred expanded graft clones.

The receptor was isolated from a boy less than two years old with acute myeloid leukemia, due to receive a stem cell transplant. The genes are TRBV4-3 and TRBJ2-7; either TRBD1 or TRBD2 may fit D (6 bases each). The specimen was PBMCs, collected before TCRalphabeta/CD19-depleted stem cell transplant. Written as DNA, the CDR3 is TGCGCCAGCAGCCAAGGAGAGTGGGGGGCGCCCTACGAGCAGTACTTC. This gives the protein CASSQGEWGAPYEQYF.